This entry is about one TCR beta chain. Its antigen is not known. The V segment lost 3 bases and the J segment 4 bases; nucleotides outside the gene matches: 6. Looked up from germline, CDR1 is SGHVS and CDR2 is FNYEAQ. This CDR3 is built from 15 residues. The protocol was immunoSEQ multiplex PCR, while the TCRdb copy is restricted to in-frame clones and leaves out a portion. The sample consists of 100,000 to 150,000 clones, around 87% of them appearing once. These data are taken from a study of T cell responses to AZD1222 COVID-19 vaccine. For the study at large: Analysis merged second doses at about 4 or about 12 weeks. Broader study findings: Baseline serostatus was positive in only a handful of AZD1222 recipients. The donor group comprised mostly white British people and more females; the analysis possibly underestimated clonal diversity.

The input for sequencing was peripheral blood, taken on day 0 of AZD1222 vaccination. The chain is built from TRBV7-6 and TRBJ1-3; 7 nucleotides agree with TRBD1. This TCR derives from an adult in good health. The CDR3 sequence: CASSLHRGSGNTIYF. The CDR3 DNA follows: TGTGCCAGCAGCTTGCACAGGGGCTCCGGAAACACCATATATTTT.